The table lists the clone carrying this T cell receptor beta chain with many counts. What it binds is not known. Every TCR cDNA molecule carried a tag that served as a unique molecular identifier. TCRdb called the 5' RACE reads again in MiXCR, with one record for every CDR3 protein. The table has approximately 90,000 distinct CDR3 sequences, approximately 8.2% seen once. Time point indicated: sample taken at primary tumor resection. No cells were sorted before sequencing. The whole RNA sequenced was extracted from tumor, nontumor lung or frozen PBMC. The entry originates in a study of spatial heterogeneity in lung cancer. Overall study context: Alpha-chain sequences were consistently detected in smaller numbers than beta-chain sequences. Study results and caveats: Ubiquitous expanded tumor TCRs appeared in blood more at resection than follow-up.

The CDR3 runs 14 residues. With V trimmed by 3 bases and J by 5 bases, 6 bases remained unmatched. Germline loops: CDR1 DFQATT, CDR2 SNEGSKA (reference sequence). Sequencing used PBMCs, obtained at surgery. The TCR was taken from a male donor with early-stage non-small cell lung cancer. This rearrangement joins TRBV20-1 to TRBJ2-7, with 11 bases identical to TRBD2. This chain's CDR3 is CSAREGSGRDEQYF. In DNA form, the CDR3 reads TGCAGTGCTAGGGAGGGTAGCGGGAGGGACGAGCAGTACTTC.